These 9 T cell receptor beta chains share one sample of origin, sequenced in a study of control samples from healthy donors and cancer patients. Measured with immunoSEQ multiplex PCR; TCRdb has only the in-frame clones, and not every one. Altogether 45,000 to 60,000 clones are present, around 94% being singletons, with the ten largest covering 0.65% to 0.9%. The source material was PBMCs. All receptors come from a man aged 25 to 45 with colorectal cancer.

The chain employs TRBV6-5 and TRBJ1-2; perhaps TRBD1 as D (5 bases). The CDR3 sequence is 14 residues long. The germline V gene has CDR1 MNHEY and CDR2 SVGAGI. Trimming pared 0 bases from V and 4 bases from J, leaving 9 bases between. The chain's CDR3 is CASSYSRDGYGYTF. The CDR3 bases are TGTGCCAGCAGTTACTCGAGGGACGGCTATGGCTACACCTTC.

The chain has TRBV11-2 and TRBJ1-6; D not resolved. V was shortened by 2 bases and J by 8 bases, with 7 bases between the two germline ends. Germline lookup yields CDR1 SGHAT and CDR2 FQNNGV. CDR3 length equals 13 residues. The CDR3 loop reads CASSLRGDSPLHF. CDR3 DNA sequence: TGTGCCAGCAGCTTAAGAGGCGATTCACCCCTCCACTTT.

The J gene is TRBJ1-3, the V gene TRBV7-9, with TRBD1 matching 9 bases. The CDR3 is 16 residues long. Losses at the gene ends were 4 bases for V and 0 bases for J; bases not matched to a gene: 4. The germline gives CDR1 SEHNR, CDR2 FQNEAQ (reference sequence). CDR3 sequence: CASSSGQGSSGNTIYF. In nucleotides, the CDR3 is TGTGCCAGCAGCTCCGGACAGGGGAGCTCTGGAAACACCATATATTTT.

About this clone: The sample carries other DNA sequences with the same CDR3. V and J are TRBV6-5 and TRBJ1-1, with a possible D match to TRBD1 (5 bases). The length of the CDR3 is 16 residues. The V gene lost 0 bases and the J gene lost 2 bases, with 13 bases spanning the gap. The V gene's germline CDR1 is MNHEY and CDR2 SVGAGI. The CDR3 sequence: CASSYSRRDRNTEAFF. In DNA form, the CDR3 reads TGTGCCAGCAGTTACTCGCGCAGGGACCGAAACACTGAAGCTTTCTTT.

The V call is TRBV4-1, the J call TRBJ2-1, with 7 bases that match TRBD2. CDR1 is MGHRA, CDR2 YSYEKL, per germline. V lost 4 bases, J lost 6 bases, and 15 bases stayed unmatched. This CDR3 spans 17 amino acids. CDR3 loop: CASSRGIRAGPFNEQFF. CDR3 nucleotide sequence: TGCGCCAGCAGCCGGGGTATCCGAGCGGGGCCCTTCAATGAGCAGTTCTTC.

This sequence joins TRBV18 and TRBJ1-1, with D tentatively TRBD1 (5 bases). The germline gives CDR1 KGHSH, CDR2 LQKENI. V was cut by 3 bases and J by 5 bases, with 16 bases left in between. CDR3 length equals 15 residues. The CDR3 nucleotides are TGTGCCAGCTCACCTTTTAAAGGGGAGGAGACTGAAGCTTTCTTT. Encoded protein: CASSPFKGEETEAFF.

The chain joins TRBV12-5 to TRBJ1-5; 7 bases align to TRBD1. The V and J ends lost 1 base and 1 base, in that order; junction bases with no gene match: 4. The CDR3 has 16 residues. Germline assignment: CDR1 LGHNT and CDR2 FRNRAP. CDR3 nucleotide sequence: TGTGCTAGTGGTTTGGCCGCAGGGGGGAGCAATCAGCCCCAGCATTTT. Residues: CASGLAAGGSNQPQHF.

The chain combines TRBV21-1 with TRBJ1-5. TRBV21-1 is annotated as a pseudogene. This CDR3 has 15 amino acids. DNA of the CDR3: TGTGCCAGCAGCAGCGGGGGGATGGGCAATCAGCCCCAGCATTTT. Protein product: CASSSGGMGNQPQHF.

The V and J genes are TRBV9 and TRBJ2-1; 8 positions agree with TRBD2. The length of the CDR3 is 19 residues. The V gene end was trimmed by 3 bases and the J gene end by 0 bases; junction bases not matched to a gene: 14. Germline-derived CDR1 and CDR2 are SGDLS and YYNGEE. CDR3 coding DNA: TGTGCCAGCAGCGATACTAGCGGACCCGCTAGGGTCTCCTACAATGAGCAGTTCTTC. Its translation: CASSDTSGPARVSYNEQFF.